These T cell receptor beta chains were read from a single sample in a study of Ad26.COV2.S vaccination and SARS-CoV-2 variants. Using immunoSEQ multiplex PCR, the repertoire was profiled, and TCRdb retains in-frame clones only, with some absent. The sample includes about 440,000 clones, about 90% of them seen just once. Sequencing was performed on peripheral blood, taken in a trial of Ad26.COV2.S vaccine versus placebo. The source is a person aged 18-65 years who received the Ad26.COV2.S COVID-19 vaccine or a placebo. CDR3s include the opening cysteine and the closing phenylalanine or tryptophan. D genes are given only for firm matches. Clone size appears in some rows only: once, few, many, or a class for an expanded clone.

TRBJ2-5	TRBD2	15	-	TRBV7-2	CASSLRSGRGETQYF	TGTGCCAGCAGCTTAAGGAGCGGGAGGGGGGAGACCCAGTACTTC
TRBJ2-7	-	14	-	TRBV7-2	CASSFGVGAYEQYF	TGTGCCAGCAGCTTTGGGGTGGGGGCCTACGAGCAGTACTTC
TRBJ2-2	TRBD1	14	-	TRBV5-4	CASSLGQGAGELFF	TGTGCCAGCAGCTTGGGACAGGGTGCCGGGGAGCTGTTTTTT
TRBJ2-7	-	15	-	TRBV18	CASSSAGILAYEQYF	TGTGCCAGCTCATCTGCAGGTATCCTGGCCTACGAGCAGTACTTC
TRBJ2-3	-	13	-	TRBV18	CASSPPGRSTQYF	TGTGCCAGCTCACCACCGGGACGGTCAACGCAGTATTTT
TRBJ2-1	-	16	-	TRBV12-5	CASGLTSGTWGNEQFF	TGTGCTAGTGGTTTGACATCAGGGACATGGGGCAATGAGCAGTTCTTC
TRBJ2-3	TRBD1	17	-	TRBV6-1	CASSEYGQGSGTDTQYF	TGTGCCAGCAGTGAATACGGACAGGGGTCGGGCACAGATACGCAGTATTTT
TRBJ2-7	-	14	-	TRBV7-9	CASSLVRVQTEQYF	TGTGCCAGCAGCTTAGTTCGCGTACAGACCGAGCAGTACTTC
TRBJ2-2	-	13	-	TRBV19	CASSNRNTGELFF	TGTGCCAGTAGTAATCGGAACACCGGGGAGCTGTTTTTT
TRBJ2-2	-	14	-	TRBV29-1	CSVEGRPDTGELFF	TGCAGCGTTGAGGGCCGGCCAGACACCGGGGAGCTGTTTTTT
TRBJ2-5	TRBD2	15	-	TRBV6-5	CASSPGLASTKTQYF	TGTGCCAGCAGTCCGGGACTAGCGTCTACTAAGACCCAGTACTTC
TRBJ2-7	-	13	-	TRBV7-2	CASSRDRSYEQYF	TGTGCCAGCAGCAGAGACAGGTCCTACGAGCAGTACTTC
TRBJ2-1	-	15	-	TRBV4-1	CASSQARGWDNEQFF	TGCGCCAGCAGCCAGGCACGCGGTTGGGACAATGAGCAGTTCTTC
TRBJ2-3	-	15	-	TRBV7-9	CASSSLGGNTDTQYF	TGTGCCAGCAGCTCCCTGGGGGGCAACACAGATACGCAGTATTTT
TRBJ2-6	-	15	-	TRBV18	CASSPGNSGANVLTF	TGTGCCAGCTCACCCGGCAACTCTGGGGCCAACGTCCTGACTTTC
TRBJ2-3	-	16	-	TRBV29-1	CSVDGFRGDFTDTQYF	TGCAGCGTTGATGGATTTAGGGGGGACTTCACAGATACGCAGTATTTT
TRBJ2-1	-	14	-	TRBV11-3	CASSSVASSYEQFF	TGTGCCAGCAGCTCCGTTGCAAGTAGCTATGAGCAGTTCTTC
TRBJ1-6	-	14	-	TRBV19	CASSIERGRSPLHF	TGTGCCAGTAGTATAGAAAGGGGACGGTCACCCCTCCACTTT
TRBJ2-1	-	19	-	TRBV29-1	CSVEQDRGLTSGSHNEQFF	TGCAGCGTTGAACAGGACAGGGGGCTGACTAGCGGGAGCCACAATGAGCAGTTCTTC
TRBJ2-7	-	15	-	TRBV28	CASSLYAGNSYEQYF	TGTGCCAGCAGTTTATACGCGGGGAACTCCTACGAGCAGTACTTC
TRBJ2-1	-	14	-	TRBV15	CATSRDRAYNEQFF	TGTGCCACCAGCAGGGACCGAGCTTACAATGAGCAGTTCTTC
TRBJ2-1	-	13	once	TRBV27	CASSLSRTSEQFF	TGTGCCAGCAGTTTATCGAGGACTTCGGAGCAGTTCTTC
TRBJ1-1	TRBD1	19	-	TRBV14	CASSKRGQGIRSIDTEAFF	TGTGCCAGCAGCAAGAGGGGACAGGGGATTAGGAGTATTGACACTGAAGCTTTCTTT
TRBJ1-1	TRBD1	16	-	TRBV7-2	CASSLREQGAKTEAFF	TGTGCCAGCAGCCTTCGGGAACAGGGGGCGAAAACTGAAGCTTTCTTT
TRBJ1-2	-	15	-	TRBV19	CASSLGLPVDYGYTF	TGTGCCAGTAGTTTGGGCCTCCCCGTTGACTATGGCTACACCTTC
TRBJ2-1	TRBD2	15	-	TRBV7-9	CASSLASGIHNEQFF	TGTGCCAGCAGCTTGGCTAGCGGGATCCACAATGAGCAGTTCTTC
TRBJ2-1	TRBD1	16	-	TRBV28	CASSLPKDRGHNEQFF	TGTGCCAGCAGTTTACCTAAGGACAGGGGCCACAATGAGCAGTTCTTC
TRBJ2-1	TRBD2	19	-	TRBV7-8	CASSLLPSGRQSSYNEQFF	TGTGCCAGCAGCTTACTTCCTAGCGGGAGGCAAAGCTCCTACAATGAGCAGTTCTTC
TRBJ2-7	-	15	-	TRBV27	CASSSLDFGGYEQYF	TGTGCCAGCAGTTCCCTGGACTTCGGGGGCTACGAGCAGTACTTC
TRBJ1-2	TRBD1	17	-	TRBV28	CASSNRDRGGWAYGYTF	TGTGCCAGCAGTAATAGGGACAGGGGGGGTTGGGCTTATGGCTACACCTTC
TRBJ2-7	-	14	few	TRBV27	CASRGGGPTYEQYF	TGTGCCAGCAGGGGGGGCGGGCCTACCTACGAGCAGTACTTC
TRBJ2-5	TRBD2	15	-	TRBV3-1/TRBV3-2	CASSPNWGGSETQYF	TGTGCCAGCAGCCCAAATTGGGGGGGGTCAGAGACCCAGTACTTC